There are a few counts of the clone carrying this T cell receptor (beta chain). Its antigen is undetermined. The data were taken from a study of CD8 T cells in ankylosing spondylitis. General study points: A motif in TCR beta, a set of 8 or 9 highly homologous variants, appeared characteristic of ankylosing spondylitis blood. Both synovial fluid and blood in reactive arthritis had previously been reported to carry some motif variants. Peripheral blood held disease-linked clones only at relatively low frequency, and these were CD8+.

Preparation of TCR beta libraries was done by quantitative 5'-RACE with molecular barcodes. MiXCR, run by TCRdb on the 5' RACE reads, gives a single entry per CDR3 protein. The data contain roughly 450,000 distinct CDR3 sequences, roughly 25% of them singletons. This CDR3 comprises 12 residues. With 4 bases removed from V and 3 bases from J, the gap between germline ends came to 8 bases. Germline V gene data show CDR1 as SQVTM and CDR2 as ANQGSEA. What was sequenced was blood, either unsorted or a sorted T cell fraction (not recorded which). This chain links TRBV29-1 with TRBJ2-3; tentative D call: TRBD2 (5 bases). The origin of this receptor is a male donor with ankylosing spondylitis. CDR3 sequence reads: CSVGRRTDTQYF. For the CDR3, the DNA is TGCAGCGTTGGCCGGAGGACAGATACGCAGTATTTT.